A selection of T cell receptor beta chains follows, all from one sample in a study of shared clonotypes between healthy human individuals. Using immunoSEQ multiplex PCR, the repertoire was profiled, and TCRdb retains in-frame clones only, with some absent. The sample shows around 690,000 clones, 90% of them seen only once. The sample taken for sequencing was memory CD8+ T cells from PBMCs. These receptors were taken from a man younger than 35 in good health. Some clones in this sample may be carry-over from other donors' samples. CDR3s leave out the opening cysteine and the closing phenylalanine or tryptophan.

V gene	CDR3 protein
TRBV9	ASSEGTGATYEQY
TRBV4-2	ASSPTERGTEAF
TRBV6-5	ASSYSSGTSQF
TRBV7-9	ASSHPPRQETQY
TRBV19	ASSIGGQANTEAF
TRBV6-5	ASSTGQGGTEAF
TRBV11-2	ASSLHGKGSLYNEQF
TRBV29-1	SGRTGGVQYEQY
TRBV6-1	ASTLGGPSYEQY
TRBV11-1	ASSRDDRATSGYYEQY
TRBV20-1	SWRYTGELF
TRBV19	ASSPGTSLAERGPDTQY
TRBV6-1	ASSHSNQPQH
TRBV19	ASRGLAMRNEQF
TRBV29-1	SVEDQAAGIQETQY
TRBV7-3	ASSRLAGGEDTQY